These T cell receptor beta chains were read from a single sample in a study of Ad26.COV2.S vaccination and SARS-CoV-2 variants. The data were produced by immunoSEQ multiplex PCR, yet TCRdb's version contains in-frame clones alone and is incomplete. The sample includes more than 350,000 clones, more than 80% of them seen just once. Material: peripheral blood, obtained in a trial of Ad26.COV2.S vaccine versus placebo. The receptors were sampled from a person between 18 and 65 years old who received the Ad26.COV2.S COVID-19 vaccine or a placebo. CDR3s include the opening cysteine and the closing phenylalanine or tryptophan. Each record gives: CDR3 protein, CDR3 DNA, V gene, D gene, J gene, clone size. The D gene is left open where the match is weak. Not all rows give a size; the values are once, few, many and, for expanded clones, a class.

CASSRPGQPNTEAFF	TGTGCCAGCAGTCGACCGGGACAGCCGAACACTGAAGCTTTCTTT	TRBV6-2/TRBV6-3	TRBD1	TRBJ1-1	NA
CASSPVDTLNEKLFF	TGCGCCAGCAGCCCAGTTGACACGCTAAATGAAAAACTGTTTTTT	TRBV4-1	NA	TRBJ1-4	NA
CASSYTQPTQGGYTF	TGTGCCAGCAGTTACACTCAGCCGACCCAGGGAGGCTACACCTTC	TRBV6-2/TRBV6-3	NA	TRBJ1-2	NA
CASSWGTQETQYF	TGTGCCAGCAGTTGGGGGACCCAAGAGACCCAGTACTTC	TRBV2	NA	TRBJ2-5	NA
CASSRLAAEQFF	TGTGCCAGCAGCCGCTTAGCGGCGGAGCAGTTCTTC	TRBV3-1/TRBV3-2	NA	TRBJ2-1	once
CASSIVTGINTEAFF	TGTGCCAGTAGTATAGTAACGGGAATCAACACTGAAGCTTTCTTT	TRBV19	NA	TRBJ1-1	NA
CASSLGLAGVHSYEQYF	TGCGCCAGCAGCTTGGGACTAGCGGGAGTTCATTCCTACGAGCAGTACTTC	TRBV5-1	TRBD2	TRBJ2-7	NA
CASSTVGIYGYTF	TGTGCCAGTAGTACGGTAGGGATCTATGGCTACACCTTC	TRBV19	NA	TRBJ1-2	NA
CASSQKGGLAGDDTQYF	TGTGCCAGCAGCCAAAAGGGGGGACTAGCGGGAGATGATACGCAGTATTTT	TRBV4-2	TRBD2	TRBJ2-3	NA
CASSLNSDSAYEQYF	TGTGCCAGCAGCTTGAATAGTGACTCAGCCTACGAGCAGTACTTC	TRBV7-9	NA	TRBJ2-7	NA
CASSLGLALGGDTQYF	TGTGCCAGTAGTTTAGGACTAGCCTTGGGAGGTGATACGCAGTATTTT	TRBV19	TRBD2	TRBJ2-3	NA
CSASGRDFSYEQYF	TGCAGTGCTAGTGGCCGGGACTTTTCCTACGAGCAGTACTTC	TRBV20-1	NA	TRBJ2-7	NA
CASSLIPGQGENTEAFF	TGTGCCAGCAGCTTGATCCCTGGACAGGGAGAGAACACTGAAGCTTTCTTT	TRBV5-4	TRBD1	TRBJ1-1	NA
CASSSGLSNSPLHF	TGTGCCAGCAGTTCAGGGTTGAGTAATTCACCCCTCCACTTT	TRBV28	NA	TRBJ1-6	NA
CASSLHGLAGLSYEQYF	TGTGCCAGCAGCTTACACGGCCTAGCGGGTCTCTCCTACGAGCAGTACTTC	TRBV11-2	TRBD2	TRBJ2-7	NA
CSGGVAGGPHNEQFF	TGCAGCGGGGGGGTAGCGGGAGGGCCTCACAATGAGCAGTTCTTC	TRBV29-1	TRBD2	TRBJ2-1	NA
CASSPGSPTQYF	TGTGCCAGCAGCCCGGGTTCGCCTACGCAGTATTTT	TRBV6-2/TRBV6-3	NA	TRBJ2-3	once